These 18 T cell receptor beta chains originate from one sample sequenced in a study of beta chain features in type 1 diabetes. Expressed TCRB transcripts were sequenced after all isolated RNA was converted to cDNA. The data were produced by immunoSEQ multiplex PCR, yet TCRdb's version contains in-frame clones alone and is incomplete. The profile shows a few hundred thousand clones, 9.5% to 10% of them singletons. Study conclusions and caveats: A moderate, significant TCRB CDR3 shortening appeared in type 1 diabetes across four CD4+ subsets.

What these receptors recognize is not known. Sequenced: central memory CD4+ T cells from blood. The receptors were gathered from a man aged 25-45 years with type 1 diabetes.

This clone was seen more than once but under ten times. The junction departs from the called germline gene at one end, perhaps through a read error. This rearrangement joins TRBV28 to TRBJ1-2; perhaps TRBD1 as D (5 bases). Per the germline V gene, CDR1 is MDHEN and CDR2 is SYDVKM. The CDR3 length is 16 residues. The CDR3 DNA reads TGTGCCCGCAGTTTCCCTGGCGGCTGGGGCCGGGGGGGCTACACCTTC. This codes for CARSFPGGWGRGGYTF.

This clone has ten or more counts. The gene calls are TRBV29-1 and TRBJ2-3; 8 bases are a match to TRBD2. The J segment lost 4 bases and the V segment lost 5 bases, leaving 8 bases of the junction unmatched. Germline lookup yields CDR1 SQVTM and CDR2 ANQGSEA. This CDR3 contains 14 residues. CDR3 loop: CSVWQAGAPDTQYF. For the CDR3, the DNA is TGCAGCGTTTGGCAAGCGGGAGCCCCAGATACGCAGTATTTT.

This clone is medium-sized in the sample. V gene TRBV11-1 combines with J gene TRBJ2-2; D call uncertain. From germline, CDR1 is SGHAT and CDR2 FQDESV (reference sequence). The CDR3 is 14 amino acids. The V and J ends lost 5 bases and 3 bases respectively, with 10 bases between them. The CDR3 loop reads CASSLGSDTGELFF. The CDR3 DNA follows: TGTGCCAGCAGCCTAGGGTCGGACACCGGGGAGCTGTTTTTT.

This clone was observed a few times. The J gene is TRBJ2-1, the V gene TRBV27, with 10 bases that match TRBD2. J was trimmed by 2 bases and V by 6 bases; bases with no gene match: 7. The V gene's germline CDR1 is MNHEY and CDR2 SMNVEV (reference sequence). This CDR3 contains 16 residues. The CDR3 coding sequence is TGTGCCAGCAGCGAAGGGGGACTAGCGACCTACAATGAGCAGTTCTTC. This encodes CASSEGGLATYNEQFF.

This chain links TRBV5-4 with TRBJ2-1; TRBD2 matches 12 bases. Germline trimming cut 3 bases from V and 2 bases from J; bases unmatched to any gene: 6. Germline V lookup: CDR1 SGHNT, CDR2 YYREEE (reference sequence). This CDR3 is built from 17 residues. The chain's CDR3 is CASSSRTSGTTYNEQFF. In DNA, the CDR3 is TGTGCCAGCAGCTCCCGGACTAGCGGGACCACCTACAATGAGCAGTTCTTC.

The chain couples TRBV7-6 to TRBJ2-5; D gene ambiguous. Germline CDR1 reads SGHVS; CDR2 reads FNYEAQ. This CDR3 region has 15 residues. Trimming pared 1 base from V and 5 bases from J, leaving 14 bases between. The CDR3 loop is CASSLVAGGGETQYF. CDR3 bases: TGTGCCAGCAGCTTAGTGGCAGGCGGTGGGGAGACCCAGTACTTC.

In this sample, this clone turned up many times. V and J are TRBV5-1 and TRBJ2-6, with D hard to call. The CDR3 is made up of 14 amino acids. The V end was cut by 5 bases, the J end by 0 bases, with 6 bases between. CDR1 SGHRS and CDR2 YFSETQ come from the germline V gene. For the CDR3, the DNA is TGCGCCAGCAGAGTTCTCTCTGGGGCCAACGTCCTGACTTTC. Amino acids: CASRVLSGANVLTF.

On this clone itself: The sample has other DNA sequences that encode this CDR3 too. V is TRBV18 and J is TRBJ2-5; D may match TRBD1 or TRBD2 (5 bases each). Germline CDR1 reads KGHSH; CDR2 reads LQKENI. This CDR3 region has 13 residues. The germline V and J ends were trimmed by 6 bases and 5 bases, with 13 bases remaining between them. The CDR3 loop reads CASSRDRGETQYF. Here the CDR3 DNA reads TGTGCCAGCTCCAGGGATCGAGGGGAGACCCAGTACTTC.

This clone was counted only a few times. The chain recombines TRBV2 with TRBJ1-4; D may be TRBD1 (6 bases). The CDR3 is 16 residues long. Germline CDR1 reads SNHLY; CDR2 reads FYNNEI. V lost 6 bases and J lost 7, with 21 bases in between. CDR3 sequence: CASSPLGAGESEKLFF. The CDR3 bases are TGTGCCAGCAGCCCTCTGGGGGCAGGGGAAAGTGAAAAACTGTTTTTT.

Ten or more counts support this clone. The CDR3, as DNA: TGTGCCAGCAGTCTAGACAGTGCCTCGGGAAACACCATATATTTT. It is translated as CASSLDSASGNTIYF. V usage is TRBV6-5 and J usage is TRBJ1-3, with D perhaps TRBD1 (5 bases). The CDR3 loop spans 15 amino acids. Germline V lookup: CDR1 MNHEY, CDR2 SVGAGI. The V end lost 5 bases, the J end lost 4 bases, and 15 bases lay between the germline ends.

This clone was picked up a small number of times. The chain is built from TRBV20-1 and TRBJ2-5, with TRBD1 identical over 9 bases. This CDR3 has 11 amino acids. Germline V lookup: CDR1 DFQATT, CDR2 SNEGSKA (reference sequence). Germline trimming cut 5 bases from V and 9 bases from J; bases unmatched to any gene: 4. CDR3 protein: CSAGQGLAQYF. The CDR3 coding sequence is TGCAGTGCTGGACAGGGGCTGGCCCAGTACTTC.

The V and J genes are TRBV6-5 and TRBJ2-7; unclear D gene. CDR1 is MNHEY and CDR2 is SVGAGI in the germline V gene. The CDR3 has 11 amino acids. V lost 5 bases and J lost 6, with 8 bases in between. Here the CDR3 reads CASSDQREQYF. The CDR3 DNA sequence: TGTGCCAGCAGTGATCAGCGCGAGCAGTACTTC.

The V call is TRBV6-5, the J call TRBJ2-1; D might be TRBD2 (5 bases). The CDR3 has 13 amino acids. The germline gives CDR1 MNHEY, CDR2 SVGAGI. V was pared by 7 bases and J by 2 bases, with 9 bases between. This chain's CDR3 is CASMRVAYNEQFF. CDR3 DNA: TGTGCCAGCATGAGGGTAGCCTACAATGAGCAGTTCTTC.

This clone was found many times. The chain has TRBV7-9 and TRBJ1-4, with unresolved D. CDR3 length: 13 residues. The germline CDR1 and CDR2 sequences are SEHNR and FQNEAQ (reference sequence). Between the trimmed V and J ends, which lost 3 bases and 8 bases, there was a span of 10 bases. CDR3 in amino acids: CASSFSLDEKLFF. The CDR3 bases are TGTGCCAGCAGCTTTTCGTTGGACGAAAAACTGTTTTTT.

This clone occurred many times. This rearrangement joins TRBV5-6 to TRBJ2-6; D not certain. Germline assignment: CDR1 SGHDT and CDR2 YYEEEE. The V gene lost 4 bases and the J gene lost 0 bases, with 5 bases spanning the gap. The CDR3 runs to 14 residues. CDR3 in DNA: TGTGCCAGCAGCCCAGTCTCTGGGGCCAACGTCCTGACTTTC. Amino acids: CASSPVSGANVLTF. The full variable domain, completed using reference TRBV5-6 and TRBJ2-6, is DAGVTQSPTHLIKTRGQQVTLRCSPKSGHDTVSWYQQALGQGPQFIFQYYEEEERQRGNFPDRFSGHQFPNYSSELNVNALLLGDSALYLCASSPVSGANVLTFGAGSRLTVL.

This clone was counted only a few times. The rearrangement links TRBV5-4 to TRBJ2-7; 11 nucleotides agree with TRBD1. In germline, CDR1 is SGHNT, CDR2 YYREEE (reference sequence). After removal of 3 bases from V and 2 bases from J, the junction contained 4 bases not matched to a gene. CDR3 length: 15 amino acids. CDR3 residues: CASSSPGQGAYEQYF. The CDR3 bases are TGTGCCAGCAGCTCCCCGGGACAGGGGGCCTACGAGCAGTACTTC.

This clone was seen only a few times. The chain couples TRBV18 to TRBJ2-7, with TRBD1 matching 9 bases. Germline lookup yields CDR1 KGHSH and CDR2 LQKENI. V trimming: 3 bases; J trimming: 0 bases; junction bases outside the gene matches: 3. CDR3 size: 15 residues. The CDR3 loop reads CASSPGQGSSYEQYF. The CDR3 region has the DNA TGTGCCAGCTCACCCGGACAGGGGAGCTCCTACGAGCAGTACTTC.

This rearrangement joins TRBV15 to TRBJ2-1, with a tentative D call TRBD2 (5 bases). The V end was cut by 3 bases, the J end by 0 bases, with 12 bases between. Germline V CDR1 and CDR2: LNHNV, YYDKDF (reference sequence). This CDR3 has 16 amino acids. CDR3: CATSSLDSSSYNEQFF. In nucleotides, the CDR3 is TGTGCCACCAGCAGTCTGGACTCCAGCTCCTACAATGAGCAGTTCTTC.